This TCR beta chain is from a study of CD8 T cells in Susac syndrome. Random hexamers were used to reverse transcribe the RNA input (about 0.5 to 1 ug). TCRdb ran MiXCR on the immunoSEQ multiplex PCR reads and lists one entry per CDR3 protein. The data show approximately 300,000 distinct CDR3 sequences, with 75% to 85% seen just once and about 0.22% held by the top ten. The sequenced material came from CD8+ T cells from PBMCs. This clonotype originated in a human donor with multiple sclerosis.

In DNA, the CDR3 is TGTGCCAGCAGTTATAGACGGACCGGGGAGCTGTTTTTT. Its protein is CASSYRRTGELFF. V usage is TRBV12-3 or TRBV12-4 and J usage is TRBJ2-2; D is ambiguous. Trimming removed 4 bases from V and 5 bases from J, with 8 bases in between. There are 13 residues in the CDR3.